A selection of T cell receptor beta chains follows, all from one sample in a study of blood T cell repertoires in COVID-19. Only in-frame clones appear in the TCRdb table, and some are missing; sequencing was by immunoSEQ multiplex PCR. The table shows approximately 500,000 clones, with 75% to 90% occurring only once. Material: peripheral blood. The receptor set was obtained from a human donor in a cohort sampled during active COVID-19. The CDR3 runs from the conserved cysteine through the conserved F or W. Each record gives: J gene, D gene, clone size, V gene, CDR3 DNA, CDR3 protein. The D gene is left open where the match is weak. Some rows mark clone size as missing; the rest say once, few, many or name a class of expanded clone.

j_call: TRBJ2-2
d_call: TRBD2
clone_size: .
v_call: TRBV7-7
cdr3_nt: TGTGCTAGCAGCCCAAGGACTAGCGGGGACACCGGGGAGCTGTTTTTT
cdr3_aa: CASSPRTSGDTGELFF

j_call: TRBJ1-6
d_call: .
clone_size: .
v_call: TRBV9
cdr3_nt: TGTGCCAGCAGCGCTCCGACAGGTAGCGATTCACCCCTCCACTTT
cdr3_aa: CASSAPTGSDSPLHF

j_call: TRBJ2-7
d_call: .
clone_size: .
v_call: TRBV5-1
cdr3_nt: TGCGCCAGCAGCTTGGGCGGCGCCGAGCTCTACGAGCAGTACTTC
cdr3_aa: CASSLGGAELYEQYF

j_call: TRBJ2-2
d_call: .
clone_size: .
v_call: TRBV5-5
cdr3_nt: TGTGCCAGCAGTTCTACCCCCGGGACAACGAACACCGGGGAGCTGTTTTTT
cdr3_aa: CASSSTPGTTNTGELFF

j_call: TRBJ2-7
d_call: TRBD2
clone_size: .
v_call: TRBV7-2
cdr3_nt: TGTGCCAGCAGCCCCAGACTAGCGGGAGGGTCCTACGAGCAGTACTTC
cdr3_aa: CASSPRLAGGSYEQYF

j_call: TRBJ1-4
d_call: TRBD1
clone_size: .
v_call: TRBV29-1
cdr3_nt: TGCAGCGTCGGGACAGGAAATAATGAAAAACTGTTTTTT
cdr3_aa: CSVGTGNNEKLFF

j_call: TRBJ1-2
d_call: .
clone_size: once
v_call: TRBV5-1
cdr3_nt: TGCGCCAGCAGCTTGCGGGACGGACTATACACCTTC
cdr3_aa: CASSLRDGLYTF

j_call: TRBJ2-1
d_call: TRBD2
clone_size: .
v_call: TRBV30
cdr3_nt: TGTGCCTGGGGGAGACTAGCGGGACCCACTGGGCAGTTCTTC
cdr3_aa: CAWGRLAGPTGQFF

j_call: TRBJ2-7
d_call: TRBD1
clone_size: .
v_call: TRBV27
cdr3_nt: TGTGCCAGCAGTTTAGCAGGGGGTTTTAACTCCTACGAGCAGTACTTC
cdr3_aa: CASSLAGGFNSYEQYF

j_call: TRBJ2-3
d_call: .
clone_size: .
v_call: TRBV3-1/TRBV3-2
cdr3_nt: TGTGCCAGCAGCCAAGGGGGGCGGGGGCTGAGCACAGATACGCAGTATTTT
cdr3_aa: CASSQGGRGLSTDTQYF

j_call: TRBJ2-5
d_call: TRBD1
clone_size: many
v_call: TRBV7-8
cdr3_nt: TGTGCCAGCAGCTTAGTTACGACAGGGAACCCTCAAGAGACCCAGTACTTC
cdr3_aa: CASSLVTTGNPQETQYF

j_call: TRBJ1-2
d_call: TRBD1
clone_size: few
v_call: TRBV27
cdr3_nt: TGTGCCAGCAGCCGAGAAAACAGGGGGCGCGGCTATGGCTACACCTTC
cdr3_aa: CASSRENRGRGYGYTF

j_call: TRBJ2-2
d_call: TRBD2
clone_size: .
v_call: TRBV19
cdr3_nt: TGTGCCAGTAGCTTAGGGGTAGCGGGAGTAACCGGGGAGCTGTTTTTT
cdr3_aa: CASSLGVAGVTGELFF

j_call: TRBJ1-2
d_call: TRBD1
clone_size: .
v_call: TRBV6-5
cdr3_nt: TGTGCCAGCAGTAGGGGTCGCACAGGGGGCAATGGCTACACCTTC
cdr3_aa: CASSRGRTGGNGYTF

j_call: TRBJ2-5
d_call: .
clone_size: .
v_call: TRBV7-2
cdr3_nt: TGTGCCAGCAGCTCCGACTCAGGGTTGGAGACCCAGTACTTC
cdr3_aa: CASSSDSGLETQYF

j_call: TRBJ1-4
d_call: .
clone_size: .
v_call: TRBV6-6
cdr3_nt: TGTGCCAGCAGATCTCAGGGCTATGATGAAAAACTGTTTTTT
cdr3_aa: CASRSQGYDEKLFF

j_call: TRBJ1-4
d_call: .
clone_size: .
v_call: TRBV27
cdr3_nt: TGTGCCAGCAGTTTGAGGAGGGGTGCGGAAAAACTGTTTTTT
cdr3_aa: CASSLRRGAEKLFF

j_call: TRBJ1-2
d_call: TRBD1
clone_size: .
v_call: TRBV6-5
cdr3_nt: TGTGCCAGCAGAACCGACAGGGGCTACTATGGCTACACCTTC
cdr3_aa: CASRTDRGYYGYTF

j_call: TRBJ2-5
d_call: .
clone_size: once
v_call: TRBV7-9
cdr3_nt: TGTGCCAGCAGCTTACCGGGGGGCAGGAGTAATCAAGAGACCCAGTACTTC
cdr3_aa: CASSLPGGRSNQETQYF

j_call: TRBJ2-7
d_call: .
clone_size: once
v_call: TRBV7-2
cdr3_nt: TGTGCCAGCAGCTTATCCACTCTCGCCGAGCAGTACTTC
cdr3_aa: CASSLSTLAEQYF

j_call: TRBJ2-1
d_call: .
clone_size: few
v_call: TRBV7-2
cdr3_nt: TGTGCCAGCAGCTCAGACAGGGGAGGGGAGCAGTTCTTC
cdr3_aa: CASSSDRGGEQFF

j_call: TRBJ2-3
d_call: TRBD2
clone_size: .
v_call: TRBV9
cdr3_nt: TGTGCCAGCAGTGGAGTGGCGGGAGGGCGCACAGATACGCAGTATTTT
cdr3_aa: CASSGVAGGRTDTQYF

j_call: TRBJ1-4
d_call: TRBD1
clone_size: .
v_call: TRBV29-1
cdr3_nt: TGCAGTGCCGCACAGGGGGGGAATGAAAAACTGTTTTTT
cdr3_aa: CSAAQGGNEKLFF

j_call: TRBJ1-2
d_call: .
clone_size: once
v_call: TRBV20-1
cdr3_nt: TGCAGTGCTAGAGAGACAGTTGAGGACACCTTC
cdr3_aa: CSARETVEDTF

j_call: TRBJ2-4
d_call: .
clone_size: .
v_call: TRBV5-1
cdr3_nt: TGCGCCAGCAGCGTCACTAGCTCCAAAAACATTCAGTACTTC
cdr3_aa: CASSVTSSKNIQYF

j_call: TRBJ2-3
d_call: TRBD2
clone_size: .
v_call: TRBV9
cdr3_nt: TGTGCCAGCAGCGCACTAGCGGGAGGGTCAGATACGCAGTATTTT
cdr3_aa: CASSALAGGSDTQYF

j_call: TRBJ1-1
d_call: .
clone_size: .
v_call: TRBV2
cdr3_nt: TGTGCCAGCTTTGTGGGGGGTTGGACTGAAGCTTTCTTT
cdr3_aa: CASFVGGWTEAFF

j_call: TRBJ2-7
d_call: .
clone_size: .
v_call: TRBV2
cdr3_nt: TGTGCCAGCAGTCCCTTGGCAGCGGTCTCCTACGAGCAGTACTTC
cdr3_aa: CASSPLAAVSYEQYF

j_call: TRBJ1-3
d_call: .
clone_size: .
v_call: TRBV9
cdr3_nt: TGTGCCAGCAGCGTTCAGGGTGCTTCTGGAAACACCATATATTTT
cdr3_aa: CASSVQGASGNTIYF

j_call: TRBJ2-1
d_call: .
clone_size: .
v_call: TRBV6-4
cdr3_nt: TGTGCCAGCAGTGTCGACAGGTCTAACAATGAGCAGTTCTTC
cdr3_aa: CASSVDRSNNEQFF

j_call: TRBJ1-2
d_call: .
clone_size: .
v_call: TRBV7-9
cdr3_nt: TGTGCCAGCAGCCCTTACCCAGGAGGGAACTATGGCTACACCTTC
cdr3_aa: CASSPYPGGNYGYTF

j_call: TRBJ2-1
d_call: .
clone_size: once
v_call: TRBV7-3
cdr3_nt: TGTGCCAGCAGCTTCTCTGGGACTCGTTCCTACAATGAGCAGTTCTTC
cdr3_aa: CASSFSGTRSYNEQFF

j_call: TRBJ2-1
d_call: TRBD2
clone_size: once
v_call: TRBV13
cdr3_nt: TGTGCCAGCAGCTTACCGGGGACTAGCGGGAGTAGGAATGAGCAGTTCTTC
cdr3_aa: CASSLPGTSGSRNEQFF